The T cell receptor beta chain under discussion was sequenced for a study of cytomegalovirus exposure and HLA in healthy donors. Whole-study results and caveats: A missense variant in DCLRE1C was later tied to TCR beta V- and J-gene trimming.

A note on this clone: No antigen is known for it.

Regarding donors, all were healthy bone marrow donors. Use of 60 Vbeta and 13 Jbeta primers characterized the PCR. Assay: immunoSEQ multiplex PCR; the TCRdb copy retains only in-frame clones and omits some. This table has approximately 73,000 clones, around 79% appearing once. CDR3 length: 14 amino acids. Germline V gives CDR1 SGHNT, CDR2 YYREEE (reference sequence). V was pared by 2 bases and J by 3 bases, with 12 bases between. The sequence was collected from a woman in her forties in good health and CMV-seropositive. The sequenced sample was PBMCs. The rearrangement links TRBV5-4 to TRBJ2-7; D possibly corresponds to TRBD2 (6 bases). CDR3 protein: CASSLSASDYEQYF. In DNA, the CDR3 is TGTGCCAGCAGCTTATCCGCTAGCGACTACGAGCAGTACTTC.